This entry lists 17 T cell receptor beta chains sequenced from one sample in a study of blood T cell repertoires in COVID-19. Sequencing used immunoSEQ multiplex PCR; TCRdb keeps in-frame clones, though not all of them. The data contain about 280,000 clones, 85% of them singletons. The sample consisted of PBMCs or T cells enriched from blood (not recorded which). These receptors came from a woman between 45 and 60 years old who had recovered from COVID-19.

The chain employs TRBV7-9 and TRBJ2-5, with 8 bases that match TRBD2. Trimming at V came to 6 bases and at J to 5 bases, leaving 8 bases not matched to a gene. The CDR3 is 14 residues long. Germline V CDR1 and CDR2: SEHNR, FQNEAQ (reference sequence). The CDR3 DNA follows: TGTGCCAGCAGGAGGACTAGCAATCGGGAGACCCAGTACTTC. Protein: CASRRTSNRETQYF.

V gene TRBV7-2 combines with J gene TRBJ1-5, with D tentatively TRBD1 (6 bases). Germline V lookup: CDR1 SGHTA, CDR2 FQGNSA. The CDR3 runs 15 residues. The V end was cut by 2 bases, the J end by 7 bases, with 15 bases between. The CDR3 reads CASSLSQGQGQPQHF. CDR3 nucleotide sequence: TGTGCCAGCAGCTTATCTCAGGGCCAGGGGCAGCCCCAGCATTTT.

The gene calls are TRBV5-1 and TRBJ2-1; D is perhaps TRBD1 (6 bases). The CDR3 is 15 residues long. Germline V gives CDR1 SGHRS, CDR2 YFSETQ. Trimming cost V 4 bases and J 0 bases, with 11 bases left between them. The chain's CDR3 is CASSGGQSSYNEQFF. The CDR3 nucleotides are TGCGCCAGCAGCGGAGGACAGAGCTCCTACAATGAGCAGTTCTTC.

The J gene is TRBJ1-6, the V gene TRBV27; TRBD1 matches 11 bases. CDR3 size: 19 residues. After removal of 5 bases from V and 0 bases from J, the junction contained 9 bases not matched to a gene. Per the germline V gene, CDR1 is MNHEY and CDR2 is SMNVEV (reference sequence). CDR3 sequence (DNA): TGTGCCAGCAGTAGACGGACAGGGGGCCTGAGCTCCTATAATTCACCCCTCCACTTT. It is translated as CASSRRTGGLSSYNSPLHF.

This rearrangement joins TRBV14 to TRBJ1-6, with D hard to call. CDR3 size: 12 residues. V lost 4 bases to trimming and J lost 9 bases, with 7 bases between them. CDR1 is SGHDN, CDR2 FVKESK, per germline. CDR3 nucleotides: TGTGCCAGCAGCCTTTACGGTTCACCCCTCCACTTT. The encoded protein is CASSLYGSPLHF.

The rearrangement uses TRBV6-2 or TRBV6-3 and TRBJ2-7; 9 bases agree with TRBD1. Trimming at V came to 5 bases and at J to 0 bases, leaving 8 bases not matched to a gene. From germline, CDR1 is MNHEY and CDR2 SVGEGT. This CDR3 has 16 residues. The CDR3 region has the DNA TGTGCCAGCAGTCCGGGGGGACAGGGCCGCTCCTACGAGCAGTACTTC. This translates into CASSPGGQGRSYEQYF.

The chain joins TRBV12-3 or TRBV12-4 to TRBJ2-1; 8 bases match TRBD1. After removal of 3 bases from V and 10 bases from J, the junction contained 5 bases not matched to a gene. The length of the CDR3 is 13 residues. CDR3 region: CASSFIRGREQFF. The DNA for the CDR3 is TGTGCCAGCAGTTTTATCAGGGGGCGCGAGCAGTTCTTC.

This clone was recorded at least ten times. The chain uses TRBV5-4 and TRBJ1-2, with 7 bases aligning to TRBD1. Trimming removed 4 bases from V and 6 bases from J; junction bases left unmatched: 12. The CDR3 consists of 15 residues. Germline V lookup: CDR1 SGHNT, CDR2 YYREEE (reference sequence). CDR3 DNA: TGTGCCAGCAGCACTGCCCTGGGACAGTTAGATGGCTACACCTTC. This sequence encodes CASSTALGQLDGYTF.

V usage is TRBV7-8 and J usage is TRBJ2-7; 8 bases align to TRBD2. J gave up 4 bases and V 4 bases, and 15 bases lay outside the gene matches. The CDR3 runs 17 residues. Germline-derived CDR1 and CDR2 are SGHVS and FQNEAQ. CDR3 nucleotides: TGTGCCAGCAGCTCCCATAATTCCGGGACTAGGGGATACGAGCAGTACTTC. It specifies CASSSHNSGTRGYEQYF.

The chain has TRBV7-2 and TRBJ2-1, with D perhaps matching TRBD1 (6 bases). The V gene lost 1 base and the J gene lost 0 bases, with 13 bases spanning the gap. This CDR3 region has 17 residues. CDR1 and CDR2 from the germline V gene are SGHTA and FQGNSA. This chain's CDR3 is CASSLGGRSSSYNEQFF. CDR3 nucleotides: TGTGCCAGCAGCTTAGGGGGGCGGTCTAGCTCCTACAATGAGCAGTTCTTC.

V and J are TRBV5-8 and TRBJ2-7; the match to TRBD1 covers 10 bases. Per the germline V gene, CDR1 is SGHTS and CDR2 is YDEGEE. The ends lost 0 bases at V and 5 bases at J; junction bases unmatched: 5. This CDR3 has 15 residues. CDR3 in DNA: TGTGCCAGCAGCTTGGCCCGGACAGGGGGACACGAGCAGTACTTC. Translated: CASSLARTGGHEQYF.

This chain uses TRBV18 with TRBJ1-4; D unresolved. Germline loops: CDR1 KGHSH, CDR2 LQKENI. This CDR3 spans 13 amino acids. With 6 bases removed from V and 8 bases from J, the gap between germline ends came to 13 bases. The CDR3 sequence: CASSRIQGEKLFF. The CDR3 bases are TGTGCCAGCTCGAGGATCCAAGGAGAAAAACTGTTTTTT.

In nucleotides, the CDR3 is TGTGCCAGCAGTAAGCCTCAGGGTAGGGAAAAACTGTTTTTT. Protein: CASSKPQGREKLFF. This chain connects TRBV2 to TRBJ1-4; tentatively, D is TRBD1 (5 bases). Germline V lookup: CDR1 SNHLY, CDR2 FYNNEI. V dropped 5 bases and J dropped 8 bases, with 15 bases sitting between them. This CDR3 is 14 amino acids long.

This clone was detected only once. This chain joins TRBV4-3 and TRBJ2-7; possibly TRBD2 for D (5 bases). V lost 2 bases, J lost 3 bases, and 8 bases lay in between. Germline V lookup: CDR1 LGHNA, CDR2 YSLEER. This CDR3 is 13 amino acids long. CDR3 in amino acids: CASSQKLDYEQYF. CDR3 coding DNA: TGCGCCAGCAGCCAAAAACTAGACTACGAGCAGTACTTC.

The rearrangement links TRBV5-1 to TRBJ1-1, with TRBD1 matching 10 bases. V lost 4 bases, J lost 10 bases, and 13 bases stayed unmatched. This CDR3 region has 15 residues. Looked up from germline, CDR1 is SGHRS and CDR2 is YFSETQ. CDR3 residues: CASSPRQGAGRLAFF. DNA of the CDR3: TGCGCCAGCAGCCCAAGACAGGGGGCAGGGAGGTTAGCTTTCTTT.

The J gene is TRBJ1-2, the V gene TRBV6-5; tentative D call: TRBD1 (5 bases). Trimming removed 0 bases from V and 8 bases from J, with 13 bases in between. This CDR3 region has 14 residues. The germline CDR1 and CDR2 sequences are MNHEY and SVGAGI. CDR3 DNA sequence: TGTGCCAGCAGTTACTCGGGGCAGGGCCAAGGCTACACCTTC. Amino acids: CASSYSGQGQGYTF.

The chain employs TRBV28 and TRBJ2-7, with unresolved D. CDR3 length: 17 residues. CDR1 is MDHEN and CDR2 is SYDVKM in the germline V gene. The germline V and J ends were trimmed by 6 bases and 2 bases, with 23 bases remaining between them. CDR3 protein: CASRKQTSGFFPYEQYF. The CDR3 region has the DNA TGTGCCAGCAGGAAACAAACCTCCGGGTTTTTTCCCTACGAGCAGTACTTC.